This T cell receptor (beta chain) stems from a study of cytomegalovirus exposure and HLA in healthy donors. The study, taken as a whole, reports: Segments of the TCR beta V type were, in most cases, productive about 87% or about 30% of the time in an earlier analysis.

On this clone itself: Its target is not known.

The study sampled nominally healthy donors, though unrecorded immune exposures were likely. This CDR3 comprises 14 residues. The germline CDR1 and CDR2 sequences are SNHLY and FYNNEI. V trimming: 4 bases; J trimming: 5 bases; junction bases outside the gene matches: 5. The PCR ran on 60 Vbeta and 13 Jbeta primers. TCRdb keeps only in-frame clones here, not all; method: immunoSEQ multiplex PCR. The sample holds 150,000 to 200,000 clones, around 75% seen once. The J gene is TRBJ2-3, the V gene TRBV2; TRBD2 matches at 8 bases. Material for sequencing was PBMCs. The TCR sequence derives from a woman under 40 in good health and CMV-seronegative. CDR3 in amino acids: CASSGTSRGDTQYF. CDR3 bases: TGTGCCAGCAGTGGGACTAGCAGGGGAGATACGCAGTATTTT. Filled out from reference TRBV2 and TRBJ2-3, the complete variable domain reads EPEVTQTPSHQVTQMGQEVILRCVPISNHLYFYWYRQILGQKVEFLVSFYNNEISEKSEIFDDQFSVERPDGSNFTLKIRSTKLEDSAMYFCASSGTSRGDTQYFGPGTRLTVL.